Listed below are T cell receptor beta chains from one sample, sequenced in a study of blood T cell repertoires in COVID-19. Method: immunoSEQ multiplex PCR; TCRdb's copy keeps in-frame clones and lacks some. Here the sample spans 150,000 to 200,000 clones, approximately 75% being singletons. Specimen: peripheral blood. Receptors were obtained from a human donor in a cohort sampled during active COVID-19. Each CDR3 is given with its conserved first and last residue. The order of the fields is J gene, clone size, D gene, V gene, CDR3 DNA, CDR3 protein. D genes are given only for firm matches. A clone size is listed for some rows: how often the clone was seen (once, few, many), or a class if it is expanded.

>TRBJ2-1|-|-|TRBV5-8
TGTGCCAGCAGCTTGATCGGTATTAGTCGTGAGCAGTTCTTC
CASSLIGISREQFF
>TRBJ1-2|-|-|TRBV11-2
TGTGCCAGCAGCTTACTCTCAGGTGGCAATGGCTACACCTTC
CASSLLSGGNGYTF
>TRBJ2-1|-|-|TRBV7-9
TGTGCCAGCAGCCGGACAGATCAAATCTCCTACAATGAGCAGTTCTTC
CASSRTDQISYNEQFF
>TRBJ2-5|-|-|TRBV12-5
TGTGCTAGTTTATCAACAGGGCGAGAGACCCAGTACTTC
CASLSTGRETQYF
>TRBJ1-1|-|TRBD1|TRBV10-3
TGTGCCACTATAGACAGGGCCCCTGAAGCTTTCTTT
CATIDRAPEAFF
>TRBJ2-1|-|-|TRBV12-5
TGTGCTAGTGGTGAAGGGGGTAAGTCGGAGGCCTACAATGAGCAGTTCTTC
CASGEGGKSEAYNEQFF
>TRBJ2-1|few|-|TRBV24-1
TGTGCCACCAGTGCGGAGGGCTACAATGAGCAGTTCTTC
CATSAEGYNEQFF
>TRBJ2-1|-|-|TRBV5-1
TGCGCCAGCAGCTCTAGCGCGGGCTCCTACAATGAGCAGTTCTTC
CASSSSAGSYNEQFF
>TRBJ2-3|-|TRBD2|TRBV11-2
TGTGCCAGCAGCCCAAGACTAGCGGGGGATCAAGATACGCAGTATTTT
CASSPRLAGDQDTQYF
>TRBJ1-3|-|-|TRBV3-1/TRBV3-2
TGTGCCAGCAGCCAAGAAGGCGGGGGCTGGGGAAACACCATATATTTT
CASSQEGGGWGNTIYF
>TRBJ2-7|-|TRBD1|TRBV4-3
TGCGCCAGCAGCCAAGGACAGGGCCGCGAGCAGTACTTC
CASSQGQGREQYF
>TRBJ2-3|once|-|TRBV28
TGTGCCAGCAGTAGGGGCGGGGTCACAGATACGCAGTATTTT
CASSRGGVTDTQYF
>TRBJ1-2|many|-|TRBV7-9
TGTGCCAGCAGTTTGCTGGGGCAGGGGAGCGGCGGCTACACCTTC
CASSLLGQGSGGYTF
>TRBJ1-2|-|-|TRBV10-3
TGTGCCATCAGTGAACGGGGGACCTATGGCTACACCTTC
CAISERGTYGYTF
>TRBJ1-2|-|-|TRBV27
TGTGCCAGCAGTCCGGGGAGTCCGGGCGGCTACACCTTC
CASSPGSPGGYTF
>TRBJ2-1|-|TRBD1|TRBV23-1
TGCGCCAAACCGGGACAGGGTGGCGGGACCCAAGAGGATGAGCAGTTCTTC
CAKPGQGGGTQEDEQFF
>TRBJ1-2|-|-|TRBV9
TGTGCCAGCAGCGACCAGGGTGGTAGTGGCTACACCTTC
CASSDQGGSGYTF